These T cell receptor beta chains were read from a single sample in a study of blood T cell repertoires in COVID-19. The assay was immunoSEQ multiplex PCR, and TCRdb's table has in-frame clones only and misses some. The sample contains some 130,000 clones, roughly 80% of which appear only once. The sample consisted of peripheral blood. The receptors derive from a man between 65 and 80 years old with acute or convalescent COVID-19. CDR3s include the opening cysteine and the closing phenylalanine or tryptophan. The order of the fields is CDR3 protein, V gene, J gene.

cdr3_aa: CAWRRDRSGYGYTF
v_call: TRBV30
j_call: TRBJ1-2

cdr3_aa: CASSLALRTNEKLFF
v_call: TRBV7-2
j_call: TRBJ1-4

cdr3_aa: CASSLVTGDGYTF
v_call: TRBV7-9
j_call: TRBJ1-2

cdr3_aa: CASRSSEPGAGEKLFF
v_call: TRBV25-1
j_call: TRBJ1-4

cdr3_aa: CSAGGPSEAFF
v_call: TRBV20-1
j_call: TRBJ1-1

cdr3_aa: CASSLDTGAKLFF
v_call: TRBV5-1
j_call: TRBJ1-4

cdr3_aa: CASSWDRIYGYTF
v_call: TRBV6-5
j_call: TRBJ1-2

cdr3_aa: CASSLWQNQPQHF
v_call: TRBV7-2
j_call: TRBJ1-5

cdr3_aa: CASSQDFEGRLDNEQFF
v_call: TRBV4-1
j_call: TRBJ2-1

cdr3_aa: CASSLGAGIGGYTF
v_call: TRBV5-6
j_call: TRBJ1-2

cdr3_aa: CASSSKGVKSGNIQYF
v_call: TRBV5-1
j_call: TRBJ2-4

cdr3_aa: CASSPQGAVTEAFF
v_call: TRBV19
j_call: TRBJ1-1

cdr3_aa: CASSPLGISSNQPQHF
v_call: TRBV18
j_call: TRBJ1-5

cdr3_aa: CASSQDRAGQETQYF
v_call: TRBV4-2
j_call: TRBJ2-5

cdr3_aa: CAWSSIVGQPQHF
v_call: TRBV30
j_call: TRBJ1-5

cdr3_aa: CASSLSGGSYEQYF
v_call: TRBV27
j_call: TRBJ2-7

cdr3_aa: CASSDPGGFRQYEQYF
v_call: TRBV6-1
j_call: TRBJ2-7

cdr3_aa: CASSPTPDSSGNTIYF
v_call: TRBV6-4
j_call: TRBJ1-3

cdr3_aa: CSASPGNPKNIQYF
v_call: TRBV20-1
j_call: TRBJ2-4

cdr3_aa: CASNRGGYNEQFF
v_call: TRBV6-4
j_call: TRBJ2-1

cdr3_aa: CSVEENRGGTGELFF
v_call: TRBV29-1
j_call: TRBJ2-2

cdr3_aa: CSVVDLPKGDEQFF
v_call: TRBV29-1
j_call: TRBJ2-1

cdr3_aa: CASSLAGRWNTEAFF
v_call: TRBV5-1
j_call: TRBJ1-1

cdr3_aa: CAGTGLLSNTEAFF
v_call: TRBV2
j_call: TRBJ1-1

cdr3_aa: CASSPTGENEKLFF
v_call: TRBV5-1
j_call: TRBJ1-4

cdr3_aa: CASSLGQGSNQPQHF
v_call: TRBV27
j_call: TRBJ1-5

cdr3_aa: CASIQDRVSYNEQFF
v_call: TRBV21-1
j_call: TRBJ2-1

cdr3_aa: CASSHPASGPLAKNIQYF
v_call: TRBV23-1
j_call: TRBJ2-4

cdr3_aa: CASSSQGGNQPQHF
v_call: TRBV5-8
j_call: TRBJ1-5

cdr3_aa: CASSPIPTSGGAFNEQFF
v_call: TRBV18
j_call: TRBJ2-1

cdr3_aa: CASSDRAGGTDTQYF
v_call: TRBV6-1
j_call: TRBJ2-3

cdr3_aa: CASGQGLGVFEEQYF
v_call: TRBV2
j_call: TRBJ2-7

cdr3_aa: CASSGRGSAGNTIYF
v_call: TRBV21-1
j_call: TRBJ1-3

cdr3_aa: CASSERWGGTEKLFF
v_call: TRBV6-1
j_call: TRBJ1-4

cdr3_aa: CSASAREEGYTF
v_call: TRBV20-1
j_call: TRBJ1-2

cdr3_aa: CASAEAHNQETQYF
v_call: TRBV5-1
j_call: TRBJ2-5

cdr3_aa: CASTNGYTEAFF
v_call: TRBV6-6
j_call: TRBJ1-1

cdr3_aa: CAISKQINTGELFF
v_call: TRBV10-3
j_call: TRBJ2-2

cdr3_aa: CASSPGVSSYNEQFF
v_call: TRBV7-7
j_call: TRBJ2-1

cdr3_aa: CASSLRDTGGEAFF
v_call: TRBV3-1/TRBV3-2
j_call: TRBJ1-1

cdr3_aa: CARTGETQYF
v_call: TRBV7-7
j_call: TRBJ2-5